This TCR beta chain was captured in a study of CD8 T cells in ankylosing spondylitis (dated by TCRdb to the late 2010s). Context from the whole study: T cell receptor beta repertoires were profiled in healthy donors and ankylosing spondylitis patients so that disease-linked TCR variants could be found. The full study cohort was made up of 25 ankylosing spondylitis patients and some 100 healthy donors. Peripheral blood samples were taken, and synovial fluid was additionally collected from ankylosing spondylitis patients. Study-level results and caveats: Significant enrichment of the disease-linked clones was reported in matched synovial fluid samples from ankylosing spondylitis patients. In peripheral blood, the disease-linked clones were found at relatively low frequencies and had a CD8+ phenotype. Some motif variants were previously reported in synovial fluid and blood of reactive arthritis patients, suggesting common disease-initiation mechanisms. Blood from ankylosing spondylitis patients appeared to be characterized by a TCR beta motif made up of fewer than ten highly homologous amino acid variants.

Including the terminal cysteine and phenylalanine, the CDR3 comprises 14 residues. The entry retains the CDR3 DNA only, 42 bases that are in frame from base 1. Per the germline V gene (reference sequence), SEHNR is the CDR1 and FQNEAQ is the CDR2. Sequencer: Illumina HiSeq 2500. TCR beta libraries were prepared by quantitative 5'-RACE with molecular barcodes. The authors processed their data as follows. A new computational method based on a probabilistic model of VDJ rearrangement was used to identify disease-linked TCR variants. TCRdb reprocessing: public reads trimmed at Q25 with fastp, clones called with MiXCR, in-frame beta chains kept. Duplicate CDR3 protein sequences are folded into a single record with the most common DNA and genes. TCRdb, rather than the study authors, made the V and J calls. This sample gives about 92,000 distinct CDR3 sequences in total; roughly 10% of them show up just once. Together, the top ten hold under 6% of the sample.

For this clonotype: Its antigen specificity is not known. The junction shows a germline mismatch at one end, possibly a read error.

The sequenced sample was blood, either unsorted or a sorted T cell fraction (not recorded which). The TCR sequence derives from a male donor with ankylosing spondylitis or in good health (not recorded which). This chain is built from TRBV7-9 and TRBJ2-7; a stretch of 11 junction bases matches TRBD2. The DNA sequence is as follows: TGTGCCAGCAGCTTGGGCAGGCCGGGACTAGCGGACCACTTC. It translates to CASSLGRPGLADHF. With the rest looked up from the reference TRBV7-9 and TRBJ2-7 genes rather than sequenced, the full variable domain is DTGVSQNPRHKITKRGQNVTFRCDPISEHNRLYWYRQTLGQGPEFLTYFQNEAQLEKSRLLSDRFSAERPKGSFSTLEIQRTEQGDSAMYLCASSLGRPGLADHFGPGTRLTVT.